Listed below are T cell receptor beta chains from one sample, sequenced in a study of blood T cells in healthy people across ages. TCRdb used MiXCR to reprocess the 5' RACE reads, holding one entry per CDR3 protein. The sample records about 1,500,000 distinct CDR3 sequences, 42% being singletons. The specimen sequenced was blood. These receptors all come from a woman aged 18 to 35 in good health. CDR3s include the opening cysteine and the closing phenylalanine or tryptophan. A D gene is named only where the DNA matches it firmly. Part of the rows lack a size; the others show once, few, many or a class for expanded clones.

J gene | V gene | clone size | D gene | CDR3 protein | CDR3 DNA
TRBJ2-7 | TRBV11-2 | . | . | CASSYRALAETFYEQYF | TGTGCCAGCAGCTACAGAGCCCTGGCGGAGACCTTCTACGAGCAGTACTTC
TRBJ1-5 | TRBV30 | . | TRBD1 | CAWAFGTGTNRPQHF | TGTGCCTGGGCGTTTGGGACAGGGACCAATCGGCCCCAGCATTTT
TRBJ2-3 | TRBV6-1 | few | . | CASSITGPSTDTQYF | TGTGCCAGCAGTATAACGGGACCTAGCACAGATACGCAGTATTTT
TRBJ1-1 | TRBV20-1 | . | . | CSARTGTVNTEAFF | TGCAGTGCTAGGACCGGGACGGTAAACACTGAAGCTTTCTTT
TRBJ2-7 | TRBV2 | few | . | CASSESDSRSSYEQYF | TGTGCCAGTTCGGAATCGGACTCCCGCAGCTCCTACGAGCAGTACTTC
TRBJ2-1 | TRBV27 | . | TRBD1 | CASSPLDRGNEQFF | TGTGCCAGCAGTCCACTAGACAGGGGCAATGAGCAGTTCTTC
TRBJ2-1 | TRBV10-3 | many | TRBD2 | CAIRPTSGPLDEQFF | TGTGCCATCAGGCCAACTAGCGGCCCCCTCGATGAGCAGTTCTTC
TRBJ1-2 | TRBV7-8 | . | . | CASSYHGGGGYTF | TGTGCCAGCAGCTACCACGGGGGAGGTGGCTACACCTTC
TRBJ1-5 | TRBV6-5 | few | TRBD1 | CASSYSFAGGNQPQHF | TGTGCCAGCAGTTACTCGTTTGCAGGGGGTAATCAGCCCCAGCATTTT
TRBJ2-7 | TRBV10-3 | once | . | CAISESGGVLNEQYF | TGTGCCATCAGTGAGTCGGGGGGAGTACTCAACGAGCAGTACTTC
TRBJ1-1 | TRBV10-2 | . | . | CASNGGAAGDTEAFF | TGCGCCAGCAATGGCGGGGCAGCTGGGGACACTGAAGCTTTCTTT
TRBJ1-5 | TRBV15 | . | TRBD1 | CATSSKGAGNQPQHF | TGTGCCACCAGCAGTAAGGGGGCTGGGAATCAGCCCCAGCATTTT
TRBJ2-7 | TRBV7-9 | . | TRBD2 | CASSLVAQRGRYSYNEQYF | TGTGCCAGCAGCTTAGTGGCCCAGCGGGGGCGTTACTCCTACAATGAGCAGTACTTC
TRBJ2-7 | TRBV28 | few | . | CASRRGPYYEQYF | TGTGCCAGCAGACGAGGCCCTTACTACGAGCAGTACTTC
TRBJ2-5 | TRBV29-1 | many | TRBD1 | CSDRDRNQETQYF | TGCAGCGACCGGGACAGGAACCAAGAGACCCAGTACTTC
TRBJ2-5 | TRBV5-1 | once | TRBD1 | CASSLGQGSPTRETQYF | TGCGCCAGCAGCTTGGGACAGGGATCCCCAACCAGAGAGACCCAGTACTTC
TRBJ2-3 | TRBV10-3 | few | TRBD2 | CAISDPPSGEDTQYF | TGTGCCATCAGTGACCCCCCTAGCGGGGAAGATACGCAGTATTTT
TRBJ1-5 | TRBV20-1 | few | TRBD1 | CSAPRGHNQPQHF | TGCAGTGCCCCGAGGGGGCACAATCAGCCCCAGCATTTT
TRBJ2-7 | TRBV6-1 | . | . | CASKDLAQRYF | TGTGCCAGCAAGGATCTCGCGCAGCGGTACTTC
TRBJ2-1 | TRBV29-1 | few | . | CSVEPNKRQSSYNEQFF | TGCAGCGTTGAACCCAACAAAAGGCAGAGCTCCTACAATGAGCAGTTCTTC
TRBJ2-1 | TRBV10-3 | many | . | CAISESPGGEQFF | TGTGCCATCAGTGAGTCGCCTGGGGGCGAGCAGTTCTTC
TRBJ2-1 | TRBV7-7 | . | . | CASSLIGVPYNEQFF | TGTGCTAGCAGCTTAATTGGGGTGCCCTACAATGAGCAGTTCTTC
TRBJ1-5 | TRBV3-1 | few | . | CASSPSGVSDQPQHF | TGTGCCAGCAGCCCTTCGGGAGTCTCAGATCAGCCCCAGCATTTT
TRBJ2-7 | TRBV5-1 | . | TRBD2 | CASSLVGAGGPNEQYF | TGCGCCAGCAGCTTGGTGGGGGCGGGAGGGCCGAACGAGCAGTACTTC
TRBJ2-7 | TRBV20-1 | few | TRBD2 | CSASLSGRTRYEQYF | TGCAGTGCGAGCCTGAGCGGGAGAACGAGGTACGAGCAGTACTTC
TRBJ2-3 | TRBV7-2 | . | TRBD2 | CACSLPGTSGRTDTQYF | TGTGCCTGCAGCTTACCCGGGACTAGCGGGAGAACAGATACGCAGTATTTT
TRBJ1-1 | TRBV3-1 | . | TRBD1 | CASNNGQASTEAFF | TGTGCCAGCAACAATGGACAGGCCAGCACTGAAGCTTTCTTT
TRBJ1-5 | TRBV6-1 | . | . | CASRINDRDLSNQPQHF | TGTGCCAGCAGAATAAACGACCGAGACCTTAGCAATCAGCCCCAGCATTTT
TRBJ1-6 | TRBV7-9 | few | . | CASSLDRGNRSPLHF | TGTGCCAGCAGCTTAGACCGCGGGAATCGTTCACCCCTCCACTTT
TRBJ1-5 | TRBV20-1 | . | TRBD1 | CSAADRVGPQHF | TGCAGTGCTGCGGACAGGGTGGGGCCCCAGCATTTT
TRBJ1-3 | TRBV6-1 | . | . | CASSAQGAGDGNTIYF | TGTGCCAGCAGTGCCCAGGGAGCCGGAGACGGAAACACCATATATTTT
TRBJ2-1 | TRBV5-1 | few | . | CASSRVKVSDEQFF | TGCGCCAGCAGCCGGGTGAAGGTAAGCGATGAGCAGTTCTTC
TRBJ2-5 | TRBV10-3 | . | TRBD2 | CAISESGTRTSGGLFQETQYF | TGTGCCATCAGTGAGTCGGGCACCAGGACTAGCGGGGGACTATTCCAAGAGACCCAGTACTTC
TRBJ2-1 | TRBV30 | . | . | CASQTGQIYNEQFF | TGTGCCTCCCAAACCGGACAGATCTACAATGAGCAGTTCTTC
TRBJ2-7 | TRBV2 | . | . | CASSEPGSYEQYF | TGTGCCAGCAGTGAACCCGGTTCCTACGAGCAGTACTTC
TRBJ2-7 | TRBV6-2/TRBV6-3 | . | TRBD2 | CASRIQVASGFGEQYF | TGTGCCAGCAGAATACAAGTGGCTAGCGGGTTCGGGGAGCAGTACTTC
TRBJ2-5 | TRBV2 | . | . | CASRVTGSSYNEQYF | TGTGCCAGCAGAGTTACAGGGAGCTCCTACAATGAGCAGTACTTC
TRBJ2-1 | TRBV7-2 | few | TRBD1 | CASSFGQDYNEQFF | TGTGCCAGCAGCTTCGGACAGGATTACAATGAGCAGTTCTTC
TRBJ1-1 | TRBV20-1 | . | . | CSARDLRENTEAFF | TGCAGTGCTAGAGATCTGAGGGAAAACACTGAAGCTTTCTTT
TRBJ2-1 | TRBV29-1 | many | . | CSVDRSSNEQFF | TGCAGCGTTGACCGGTCCTCCAATGAGCAGTTCTTC
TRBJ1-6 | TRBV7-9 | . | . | CVSSLARGTEDSPLHF | TGTGTCAGCAGCTTAGCGAGAGGGACGGAAGATTCACCCCTCCACTTT
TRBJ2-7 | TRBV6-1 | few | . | CAIAAGYEQYF | TGTGCCATCGCGGCGGGCTACGAGCAGTACTTC
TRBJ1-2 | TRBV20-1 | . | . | CSATNGRQGRLGYTF | TGCAGTGCTACTAATGGACGGCAGGGGCGTCTTGGCTACACCTTC
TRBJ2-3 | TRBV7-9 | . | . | CASSFAAPSADTQYF | TGTGCCAGCAGCTTTGCGGCCCCCAGTGCAGATACGCAGTATTTT
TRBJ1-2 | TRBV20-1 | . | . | CSARRQQGADINYGYTF | TGCAGTGCTAGACGCCAACAGGGAGCAGATATAAACTATGGCTACACCTTC
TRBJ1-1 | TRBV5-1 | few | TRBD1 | CASSPVPGQFEAFF | TGCGCCAGCAGCCCTGTCCCGGGACAGTTTGAAGCTTTCTTT
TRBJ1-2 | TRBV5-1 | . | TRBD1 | CASSIPGQGYYGYTF | TGCGCCAGCAGCATCCCCGGACAGGGTTACTATGGCTACACCTTC
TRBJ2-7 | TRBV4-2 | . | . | CASSQDLAGSSYNEQYF | TGTGCCAGCAGCCAAGATCTGGCCGGGTCCTCCTACAATGAGCAGTACTTC
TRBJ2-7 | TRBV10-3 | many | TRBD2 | CAISESMSVGLAGGEQYF | TGTGCCATCAGTGAGTCGATGTCGGTAGGACTAGCGGGGGGAGAGCAGTACTTC
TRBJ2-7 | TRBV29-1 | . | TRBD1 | CSVLTGTGEYEQYF | TGCAGCGTCCTAACTGGGACAGGGGAGTACGAGCAGTACTTC